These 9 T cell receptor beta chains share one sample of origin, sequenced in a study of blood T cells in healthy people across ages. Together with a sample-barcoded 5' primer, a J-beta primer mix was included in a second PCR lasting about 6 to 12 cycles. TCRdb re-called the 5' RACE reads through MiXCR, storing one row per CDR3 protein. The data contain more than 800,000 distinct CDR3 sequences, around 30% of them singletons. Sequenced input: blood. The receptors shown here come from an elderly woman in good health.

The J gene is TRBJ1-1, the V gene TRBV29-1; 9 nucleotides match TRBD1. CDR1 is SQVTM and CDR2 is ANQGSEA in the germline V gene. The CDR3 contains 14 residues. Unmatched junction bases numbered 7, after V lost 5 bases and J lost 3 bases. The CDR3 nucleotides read TGCAGCGTTTACTTGGACAGGGGTTACACTGAAGCTTTCTTT. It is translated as CSVYLDRGYTEAFF.

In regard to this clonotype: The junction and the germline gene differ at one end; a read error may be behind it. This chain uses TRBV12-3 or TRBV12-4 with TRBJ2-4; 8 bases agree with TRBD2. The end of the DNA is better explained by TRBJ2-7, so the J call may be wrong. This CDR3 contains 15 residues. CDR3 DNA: TGTACCAGCAGCTCTGTAGCGGGGAAGAGTTCCGAGCAGTACTTC. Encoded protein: CTSSSVAGKSSEQYF.

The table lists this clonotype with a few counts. The CDR3 DNA follows: TGCAGTGCGGCTGGACAGGGTGGGGCCGACGAGCAGTACTTC. The encoded protein is CSAAGQGGADEQYF. This chain uses TRBV20-1 with TRBJ2-7, with 8 bases identical to TRBD1. Germline V CDR1 and CDR2: DFQATT, SNEGSKA (reference sequence). Trimming took 6 bases from V and 5 from J; bases not matched to a gene: 12. The CDR3 is 14 residues long.

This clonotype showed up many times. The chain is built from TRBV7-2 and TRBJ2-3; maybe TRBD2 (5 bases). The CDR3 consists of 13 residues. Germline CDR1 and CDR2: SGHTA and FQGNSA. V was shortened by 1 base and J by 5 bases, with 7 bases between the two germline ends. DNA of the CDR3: TGTGCCAGCAGCTTAGATCGGGGAGATACGCAGTATTTT. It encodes CASSLDRGDTQYF.

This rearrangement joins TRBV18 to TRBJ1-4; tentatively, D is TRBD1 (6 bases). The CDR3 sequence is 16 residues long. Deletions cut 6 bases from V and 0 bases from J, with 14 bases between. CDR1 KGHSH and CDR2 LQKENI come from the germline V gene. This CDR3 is CASSQPGVATNEKLFF. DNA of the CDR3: TGTGCCAGCTCTCAACCAGGGGTCGCAACTAATGAAAAACTGTTTTTT. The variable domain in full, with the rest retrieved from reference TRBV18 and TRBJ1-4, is NAGVMQNPRHLVRRRGQEARLRCSPMKGHSHVYWYRQLPEEGLKFMVYLQKENIIDESGMPKERFSAEFPKEGPSILRIQQVVRGDSAAYFCASSQPGVATNEKLFFGSGTQLSVL.

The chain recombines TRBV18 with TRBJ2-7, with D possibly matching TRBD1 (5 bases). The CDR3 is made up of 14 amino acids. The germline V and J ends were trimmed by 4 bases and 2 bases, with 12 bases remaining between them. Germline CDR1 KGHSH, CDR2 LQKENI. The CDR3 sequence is CASSRGRTTYEQYF. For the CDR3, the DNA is TGTGCCAGCTCACGCGGACGGACAACCTACGAGCAGTACTTC.

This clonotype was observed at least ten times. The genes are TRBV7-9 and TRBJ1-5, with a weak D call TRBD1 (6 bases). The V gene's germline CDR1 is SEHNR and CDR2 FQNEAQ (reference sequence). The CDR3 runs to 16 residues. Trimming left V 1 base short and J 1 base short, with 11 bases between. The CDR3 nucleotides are TGTGCCAGCAGCTTAGACAGGGCGCACAGCAATCAGCCCCAGCATTTT. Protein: CASSLDRAHSNQPQHF.

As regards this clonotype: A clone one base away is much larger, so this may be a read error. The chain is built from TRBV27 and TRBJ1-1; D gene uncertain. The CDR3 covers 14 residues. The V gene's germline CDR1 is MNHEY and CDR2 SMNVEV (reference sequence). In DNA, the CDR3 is TGTGTCAGCAGTTTCGAGGGTCTGAACACTGAAGCTTTCTTT. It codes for CVSSFEGLNTEAFF.

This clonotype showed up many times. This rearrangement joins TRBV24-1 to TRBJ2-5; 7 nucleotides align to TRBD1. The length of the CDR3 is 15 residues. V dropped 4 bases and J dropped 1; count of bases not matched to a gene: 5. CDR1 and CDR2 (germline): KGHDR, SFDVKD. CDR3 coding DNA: TGTGCCACCAGTGACCCCGGGACAGTCCAAGAGACCCAGTACTTC. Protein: CATSDPGTVQETQYF.